This TCR beta chain was identified during a study of blood T cell repertoires in COVID-19. The overall study: T cells, B-cell-depleted T cells, or PBMCs supplied cDNA or gDNA.

Per the authors' pipeline: Reference gene primer amplification gave estimated nucleated cell counts. Assay used: immunoSEQ multiplex PCR; TCRdb lists only in-frame clones, some missing. V and J calls and clone size are those listed in that table; D and trimming were worked out from the DNA. This table has approximately 330,000 clones, roughly 90% appearing once. Germline V gene sequence: CDR1 LGHDT, CDR2 YNNKEL (reference sequence). This CDR3 has 15 residues. The V gene lost 1 base and the J gene lost 5 bases, with 14 bases spanning the gap. The sequence was collected from a woman in her fifties or sixties with active or convalescent COVID-19. Sequenced: peripheral blood. This chain joins TRBV3-1 (or the pseudogene TRBV3-2) and TRBJ1-1; D call uncertain. CDR3 nucleotide sequence: TGTGCCAGCAGCCAAGTAGCCCGGGGTACTACTGAAGCTTTCTTT. The encoded protein is CASSQVARGTTEAFF.